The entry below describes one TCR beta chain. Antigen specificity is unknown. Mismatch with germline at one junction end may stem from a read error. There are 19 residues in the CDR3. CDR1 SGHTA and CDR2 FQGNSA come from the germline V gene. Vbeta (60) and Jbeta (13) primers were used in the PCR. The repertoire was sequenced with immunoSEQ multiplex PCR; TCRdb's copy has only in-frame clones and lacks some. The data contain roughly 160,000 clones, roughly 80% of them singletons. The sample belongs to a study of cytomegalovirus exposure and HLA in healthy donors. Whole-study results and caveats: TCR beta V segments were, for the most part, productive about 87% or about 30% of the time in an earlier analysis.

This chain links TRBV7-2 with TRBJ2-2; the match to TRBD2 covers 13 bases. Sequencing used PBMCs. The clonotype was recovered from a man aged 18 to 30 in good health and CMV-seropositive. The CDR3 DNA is TGTGCCAGCAGCTTACGGGATACTAGCGGGAGGGCAGGTTACCGGGGAGCTGTTTTT. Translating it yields CASSLRDTSGRAGYRGAVF.